The 9 T cell receptor beta chains below come from one sample, sequenced in a study of patients and donors after allogeneic stem cell transplantation. TCRdb used MiXCR to reprocess the RT-PCR reads, holding one entry per CDR3 protein. This table holds 150,000 to 200,000 distinct CDR3 sequences, about 32% found once. Source material: blood, either unsorted or a sorted T cell fraction (not recorded which). Receptors were obtained from a human donor who was either an allogeneic HSCT recipient or a stem cell or donor lymphocyte infusion donor (not recorded which). It is not recorded whose cells these are; they may come from a transplant donor.

This clonotype was observed once. The J gene is TRBJ2-5, the V gene TRBV11-2; 11 nucleotides match TRBD1. The junction had 3 bases not matched to a gene; V was cut back by 1 base and J by 5 bases. CDR1 SGHAT and CDR2 FQNNGV come from the germline V gene. This CDR3 is built from 15 residues. CDR3 sequence: CASSLVGTGGETQYF. In DNA form, the CDR3 reads TGTGCCAGCAGCTTAGTTGGGACAGGGGGGGAGACCCAGTACTTC.

This clonotype was picked up a small number of times. The chain joins TRBV4-3 to TRBJ2-7, with 7 positions matching TRBD1. CDR1 is LGHNA and CDR2 is YSLEER in the germline V gene. CDR3 length equals 17 residues. Trimming took 3 bases from V and 7 from J; bases not matched to a gene: 18. In DNA, the CDR3 is TGCGCCAGCAGCCAGTCGATCAGGGGGTCGAGGCCCCTTGAGCAGTACTTC. It translates to CASSQSIRGSRPLEQYF.

V gene TRBV4-3 combines with J gene TRBJ2-7; possible D gene TRBD2, 6 bases. The V end lost 5 bases, the J end lost 5 bases, and 22 bases lay between the germline ends. Germline CDR1 reads LGHNA; CDR2 reads YSLEER. The CDR3 has 16 residues. The CDR3 reads CASSNGGGTVIHEQYF. CDR3 nucleotides: TGCGCCAGCAGCAACGGAGGCGGGACTGTGATCCACGAGCAGTACTTC.

This chain uses TRBV9 with TRBJ2-1; 13 positions agree with TRBD2. The germline V gene has CDR1 SGDLS and CDR2 YYNGEE. This CDR3 is built from 15 residues. V shed 4 bases and J 4 bases; nucleotides not matched to a gene: 2. The CDR3 nucleotides are TGTGCCAGCAGCTTGACTAGCGGGAGGTACAATGAGCAGTTCTTC. This gives the protein CASSLTSGRYNEQFF.

The rearrangement uses TRBV5-1 and TRBJ2-2, with 8 bases lining up with TRBD2. The CDR3 covers 16 residues. Germline V gives CDR1 SGHRS, CDR2 YFSETQ. Germline trimming cut 0 bases from V and 1 base from J; bases unmatched to any gene: 2. This chain's CDR3 is CASSLVLAGNTGELFF. The CDR3 coding sequence is TGCGCCAGCAGCTTGGTGCTAGCGGGGAACACCGGGGAGCTGTTTTTT.

The genes are TRBV3-1 and TRBJ1-1; 7 bases line up with TRBD1. The trim removed 4 bases at V and 1 base at J, leaving 6 bases unmatched. The germline CDR1 and CDR2 sequences are LGHDT and YNNKEL (reference sequence). This CDR3 has 15 residues. In nucleotides, the CDR3 is TGTGCCAGCAGCCGACCGGGACAGAGGAACACTGAAGCTTTCTTT. It encodes CASSRPGQRNTEAFF.

The V gene is TRBV29-1, the J gene TRBJ2-5, with D unclear. The V and J ends lost 4 bases and 2 bases respectively, with 8 bases between them. The CDR3 covers 12 residues. The germline V gene encodes CDR1 SQVTM and CDR2 ANQGSEA. The CDR3: CSVAADQETQYF. CDR3 DNA sequence: TGCAGCGTTGCGGCGGATCAAGAGACCCAGTACTTC.

The sample holds a few counts of this clonotype. This CDR3 reads CASRSGLANPDTQYF. CDR3 DNA sequence: TGTGCCAGCAGATCAGGACTAGCGAACCCAGATACGCAGTATTTT. This sequence joins TRBV12-3 or TRBV12-4 and TRBJ2-3; TRBD2 aligns across 9 bases. V was pared by 6 bases and J by 4 bases, with 8 bases of the junction left unmatched. The length of the CDR3 is 15 residues.

The chain employs TRBV6-5 and TRBJ2-7; possibly TRBD2 for D (5 bases). This CDR3 contains 11 residues. The germline CDR1 and CDR2 sequences are MNHEY and SVGAGI. Trimming removed 10 bases at V and 9 bases at J, with 16 bases between. CDR3 nucleotide sequence: TGTGCCACCAGGTCAGCGGCCGGGCAGTACTTC. Its translation is CATRSAAGQYF.